Listed below are T cell receptor beta chains from one sample, sequenced in a study of CD8 T cells in Susac syndrome. TCRdb re-analysed the immunoSEQ multiplex PCR reads in MiXCR, keeping a single row per CDR3 protein. The data show about 150,000 distinct CDR3 sequences, around 96% seen once. Source material: CD8+ T cells from PBMCs. The receptors originated from a human donor with multiple sclerosis. The CDR3 runs from the conserved cysteine through the conserved F or W. Each record gives: J gene, clone size, D gene, V gene, CDR3 protein, CDR3 DNA. A D gene is named only where the DNA matches it firmly. Expanded clones get a size class; other rows say once, few or many, or leave the size out.

J: TRBJ1-1; size: NA; D: NA; V: TRBV19; CDR3: CATKGGAEAFF; DNA: TGTGCCACTAAGGGGGGGGCTGAAGCTTTCTTT
J: TRBJ2-7; size: NA; D: NA; V: TRBV27; CDR3: CASSLAGARNYEQYF; DNA: TGTGCCAGCAGTTTAGCGGGGGCTCGCAATTACGAGCAGTACTTC
J: TRBJ1-1; size: NA; D: NA; V: TRBV20-1; CDR3: CSARIPGGTEAFF; DNA: TGCAGTGCTAGAATCCCGGGGGGCACTGAAGCTTTCTTT
J: TRBJ2-2; size: NA; D: NA; V: TRBV29-1; CDR3: CSVVSGGDTGELFF; DNA: TGCAGCGTTGTGAGCGGAGGGGACACCGGGGAGCTGTTTTTT
J: TRBJ2-5; size: NA; D: NA; V: TRBV12-3/TRBV12-4; CDR3: CASSSGRRETQYF; DNA: TGTGCCAGCAGTTCGGGCCGCAGAGAGACCCAGTACTTC
J: TRBJ2-3; size: NA; D: TRBD1; V: TRBV9; CDR3: CASSAQQGSDTQYF; DNA: TGTGCCAGCAGCGCACAACAGGGGTCAGATACGCAGTATTTT
J: TRBJ1-2; size: NA; D: TRBD1; V: TRBV13; CDR3: CASSFDRGRGYTF; DNA: TGTGCCAGCAGCTTTGACAGGGGTCGAGGCTACACCTTC
J: TRBJ1-1; size: NA; D: NA; V: TRBV30; CDR3: CAWSFQGHTEAFF; DNA: TGTGCCTGGAGTTTTCAGGGACATACTGAAGCTTTCTTT
J: TRBJ2-7; size: NA; D: NA; V: TRBV6-5; CDR3: CAIRGAGAGEQYF; DNA: TGTGCCATACGGGGGGCAGGGGCAGGCGAGCAGTACTTC
J: TRBJ2-3; size: NA; D: NA; V: TRBV9; CDR3: CASSGKGITDTQYF; DNA: TGTGCCAGCAGCGGGAAGGGGATCACAGATACGCAGTATTTT
J: TRBJ2-7; size: NA; D: NA; V: TRBV27; CDR3: CASSFGIGGYEQYF; DNA: TGTGCCAGCAGTTTCGGTATTGGGGGGTACGAGCAGTACTTC
J: TRBJ1-1; size: NA; D: NA; V: TRBV7-8; CDR3: CASSLVIRAEAFF; DNA: TGTGCCAGCAGCTTAGTTATAAGAGCTGAAGCTTTCTTT
J: TRBJ1-1; size: NA; D: NA; V: TRBV27; CDR3: CASKTGNTEAFF; DNA: TGTGCCAGCAAGACAGGCAACACTGAAGCTTTCTTT
J: TRBJ2-3; size: NA; D: TRBD1; V: TRBV14; CDR3: CASSQGQGTTDTQYF; DNA: TGTGCCAGCAGCCAAGGACAGGGTACCACAGATACGCAGTATTTT
J: TRBJ1-5; size: NA; D: TRBD1; V: TRBV18; CDR3: CASSPEDRGNQPQHF; DNA: TGTGCCAGCTCACCGGAAGACAGGGGCAATCAGCCCCAGCATTTT
J: TRBJ2-2; size: NA; D: NA; V: TRBV27; CDR3: CASSLSAGEFTGELFF; DNA: TGTGCCAGCAGTTTATCGGCCGGGGAGTTCACCGGGGAGCTGTTTTTT
J: TRBJ2-7; size: NA; D: NA; V: TRBV7-9; CDR3: CASSHPMRVYHEQYF; DNA: TGTGCCAGCAGTCACCCGATGAGGGTCTACCACGAGCAGTACTTC
J: TRBJ2-7; size: NA; D: NA; V: TRBV30; CDR3: CAWSTGAYEQYF; DNA: TGTGCCTGGAGTACGGGAGCCTACGAGCAGTACTTC
J: TRBJ2-7; size: NA; D: NA; V: TRBV23-1; CDR3: CASSPQPGQGNEQYF; DNA: TGCGCCAGCAGTCCTCAGCCGGGCCAGGGGAACGAGCAGTACTTC
J: TRBJ2-5; size: NA; D: TRBD2; V: TRBV3-1; CDR3: CASSHLGSGRETQYF; DNA: TGTGCCAGCAGCCACCTAGGTAGCGGGAGAGAGACCCAGTACTTC
J: TRBJ2-7; size: NA; D: NA; V: TRBV7-9; CDR3: CASSPVTTVEPYEQYF; DNA: TGTGCCAGCAGCCCAGTAACGACAGTCGAGCCCTACGAGCAGTACTTC
J: TRBJ2-7; size: NA; D: TRBD1; V: TRBV7-9; CDR3: CASRPGQTYEQYF; DNA: TGTGCCAGCAGGCCGGGACAGACCTACGAGCAGTACTTC
J: TRBJ1-1; size: NA; D: NA; V: TRBV29-1; CDR3: CSVDRNTEAFF; DNA: TGCAGCGTTGATCGTAACACTGAAGCTTTCTTT
J: TRBJ2-1; size: few; D: TRBD1; V: TRBV4-1; CDR3: CASSQDYRGVDEQFF; DNA: TGCGCCAGCAGCCAAGATTACAGGGGAGTGGACGAGCAGTTCTTC
J: TRBJ1-1; size: NA; D: NA; V: TRBV3-1; CDR3: CASSPQPGGEAFF; DNA: TGTGCCAGCAGCCCCCAGCCGGGAGGAGAAGCTTTCTTT
J: TRBJ1-2; size: NA; D: NA; V: TRBV20-1; CDR3: CSAIEGGYTF; DNA: TGCAGTGCTATCGAGGGGGGCTACACCTTC
J: TRBJ2-7; size: NA; D: NA; V: TRBV12-3/TRBV12-4; CDR3: CASSFAVGTYEQYF; DNA: TGTGCCAGCAGTTTCGCCGTTGGCACCTACGAGCAGTACTTC
J: TRBJ2-2; size: NA; D: NA; V: TRBV19; CDR3: CASSNPRRAGELFF; DNA: TGTGCCAGTAGTAATCCCCGCCGGGCCGGGGAGCTGTTTTTT
J: TRBJ2-5; size: NA; D: TRBD2; V: TRBV15; CDR3: CATSQHSGGDQETQYF; DNA: TGTGCCACCAGCCAACATAGCGGGGGGGACCAAGAGACCCAGTACTTC
J: TRBJ2-1; size: NA; D: NA; V: TRBV15; CDR3: CATSRDRSNRVPQFF; DNA: TGTGCCACCAGCAGAGATAGGAGTAACAGGGTACCCCAGTTCTTC
J: TRBJ2-7; size: NA; D: TRBD2; V: TRBV2; CDR3: CASSLTREDEQYF; DNA: TGTGCCAGCAGCCTAACCCGGGAGGACGAGCAGTACTTC
J: TRBJ1-1; size: NA; D: NA; V: TRBV11-2; CDR3: CASSLIRELDTEAFF; DNA: TGTGCCAGCAGCCTAATCAGGGAGTTGGACACTGAAGCTTTCTTT
J: TRBJ1-5; size: NA; D: TRBD1; V: TRBV12-3/TRBV12-4; CDR3: CASSPTGAQPQHF; DNA: TGTGCCAGCAGCCCTACAGGGGCTCAGCCCCAGCATTTT
J: TRBJ2-1; size: NA; D: TRBD2; V: TRBV29-1; CDR3: CSVAGGRGSSYNEQFF; DNA: TGCAGCGTTGCGGGGGGACGGGGGAGCTCCTACAATGAGCAGTTCTTC
J: TRBJ1-6; size: NA; D: NA; V: TRBV5-1; CDR3: CASSRELPGRNNSPLHF; DNA: TGCGCCAGCAGCCGCGAATTACCGGGACGGAATAATTCACCCCTCCACTTT
J: TRBJ2-2; size: once; D: NA; V: TRBV7-8; CDR3: CASSSLRTGELFF; DNA: TGTGCCAGCAGCTCCCTTCGCACCGGGGAGCTGTTTTTT
J: TRBJ2-5; size: once; D: NA; V: TRBV9; CDR3: CASRRGSEETQYF; DNA: TGTGCCAGCCGCAGGGGTTCTGAAGAGACCCAGTACTTC
J: TRBJ2-2; size: NA; D: NA; V: TRBV9; CDR3: CASSVAAANTGELFF; DNA: TGTGCCAGCAGCGTGGCCGCCGCCAACACCGGGGAGCTGTTTTTT
J: TRBJ1-1; size: NA; D: NA; V: TRBV7-9; CDR3: CASSFMGTEAFF; DNA: TGTGCCAGCAGCTTCATGGGAACTGAAGCTTTCTTT
J: TRBJ2-3; size: NA; D: NA; V: TRBV30; CDR3: CAWSAGVDTQYF; DNA: TGTGCCTGGAGTGCTGGGGTGGATACGCAGTATTTT
J: TRBJ1-2; size: NA; D: TRBD1; V: TRBV12-3/TRBV12-4; CDR3: CASSSAGTGYGYTF; DNA: TGTGCCAGCAGTTCCGCCGGGACAGGCTATGGCTACACCTTC
J: TRBJ2-7; size: few; D: TRBD1; V: TRBV27; CDR3: CASSPGTVTYEQYF; DNA: TGTGCCAGCAGTCCCGGGACAGTCACCTACGAGCAGTACTTC
J: TRBJ2-7; size: NA; D: NA; V: TRBV3-1; CDR3: CASSQEDLSRPGNEQYF; DNA: TGTGCCAGCAGCCAAGAAGATCTATCCAGGCCGGGAAACGAGCAGTACTTC
J: TRBJ2-1; size: once; D: TRBD1; V: TRBV27; CDR3: CASRDRGLREQFF; DNA: TGTGCCAGCCGGGACAGGGGCTTAAGGGAGCAGTTCTTC